The T cell receptor beta chain under discussion was sequenced for a study of T cells expressing NK-cell markers. Turning to the study itself: Obtained from sorted CD3+CD56+NKG2C+, CD3+CD56+NKG2C- and CD3+CD56-NKG2C+ T cells were the TCR beta repertoires. Study outcomes and limitations: Dominant NKG2C+ clonotypes were found to form roughly 1.0-7.0% of CD8+ T cells in 5 or 6 donors. Nothing established the HCMV specificity of expanded NKG2C+ T cell clones.

Germline lookup yields CDR1 SQVTM and CDR2 ANQGSEA. This CDR3 region has 14 residues. 5'RACE template switching with UMIs generated TCR beta cDNA. After re-calling the 5' RACE reads, TCRdb lists one entry per CDR3 protein, DNA absent. This table lists roughly 350,000 distinct CDR3 sequences. As regards this clonotype: What it binds is not known.

Sequenced material: blood T cells: a sorted CD56 or NKG2C T cell subset, CD4+ or CD8+ T cells, or bulk PBMC T cells (not recorded which). This chain connects TRBV29-1 to TRBJ2-1; TCRdb reports TRBD2, a call that lacks DNA to check it against. This clonotype was obtained from a man aged 18 to 70 in good health. The CDR3 is CSVTGLTRYNEQFF.